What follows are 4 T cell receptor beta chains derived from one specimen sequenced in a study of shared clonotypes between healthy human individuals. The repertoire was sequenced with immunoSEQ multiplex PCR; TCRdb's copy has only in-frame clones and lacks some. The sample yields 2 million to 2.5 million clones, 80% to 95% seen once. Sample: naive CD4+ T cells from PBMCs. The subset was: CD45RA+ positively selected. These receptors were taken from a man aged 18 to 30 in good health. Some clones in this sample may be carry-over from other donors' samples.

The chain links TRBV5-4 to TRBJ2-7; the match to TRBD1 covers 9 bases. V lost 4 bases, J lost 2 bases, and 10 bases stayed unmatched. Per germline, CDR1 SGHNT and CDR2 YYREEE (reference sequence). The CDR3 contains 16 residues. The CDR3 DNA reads TGTGCCAGCAGCCTAGGGACAGGGAGGGCCCCCTACGAGCAGTACTTC. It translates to CASSLGTGRAPYEQYF.

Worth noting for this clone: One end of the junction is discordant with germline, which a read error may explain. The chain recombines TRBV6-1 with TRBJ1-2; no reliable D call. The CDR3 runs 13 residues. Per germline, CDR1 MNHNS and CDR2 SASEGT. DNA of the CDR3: TGTGCCAGCAGTGAAGCCTCCCTCGGTGGCCACACCTTC. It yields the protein CASSEASLGGHTF.

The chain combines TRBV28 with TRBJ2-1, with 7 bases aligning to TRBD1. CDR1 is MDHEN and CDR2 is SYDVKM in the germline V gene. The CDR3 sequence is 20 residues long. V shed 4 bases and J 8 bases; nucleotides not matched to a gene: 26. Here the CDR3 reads CASSSFSLKMGQTSPHEQFF. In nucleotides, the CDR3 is TGTGCCAGCAGTTCCTTCTCCCTTAAGATGGGACAGACGTCACCCCATGAGCAGTTCTTC. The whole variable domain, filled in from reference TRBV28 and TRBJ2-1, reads DVKVTQSSRYLVKRTGEKVFLECVQDMDHENMFWYRQDPGLGLRLIYFSYDVKMKEKGDIPEGYSVSREKKERFSLILESASTNQTSMYLCASSSFSLKMGQTSPHEQFFGPGTRLTVL.

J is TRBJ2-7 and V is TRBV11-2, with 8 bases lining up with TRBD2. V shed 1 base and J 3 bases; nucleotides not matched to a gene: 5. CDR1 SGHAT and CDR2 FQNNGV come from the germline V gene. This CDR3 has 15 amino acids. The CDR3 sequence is CASSLASGSFYEQYF. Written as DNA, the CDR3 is TGTGCCAGCAGCTTAGCCAGCGGGAGTTTCTACGAGCAGTACTTC.